Detailed here is one T cell receptor (beta chain). The CDR3 spans 12 residues. The germline CDR1 and CDR2 sequences are MDHEN and SYDVKM. V gave up 6 bases and J gave up 2 bases, with 8 bases separating them. This entry is derived from a study of blood T cell repertoires in COVID-19. Study context: The United States, Italy and Spain provided the acute and convalescent COVID-19 samples. In each case, the material was cDNA or gDNA derived from T cells, B-cell-depleted T cells, or PBMCs.

Per the authors' pipeline: It was from reference gene primer amplification that nucleated cell counts were estimated. Clones were read by immunoSEQ multiplex PCR, and TCRdb kept only the in-frame ones, dropping some. V, J and clone size are those of that table, while D and trimming were read from the DNA. This table holds 72,000 or so clones, roughly 85% found once. The sequenced sample consisted of peripheral blood. This TCR was sampled from an elderly woman with active or convalescent COVID-19. The chain joins TRBV28 to TRBJ2-7; D is unclear. The CDR3 DNA is TGTGCCAGCAGACCCGGAGCCTACGAGCAGTACTTC. It codes for CASRPGAYEQYF.